This T cell receptor beta chain appears in the sequencing data of a study of identical twins. This CDR3 has 14 amino acids. In germline, CDR1 is SGHKS, CDR2 YYEKEE (reference sequence). Between the trimmed V and J ends, which lost 0 bases and 4 bases, there was a span of 8 bases. This clonotype was counted at least ten times. TCRdb re-derived calls from the 5' RACE reads in MiXCR, one entry per CDR3 protein. The sample contains about 100,000 distinct CDR3 sequences, 5.9% of which appear only once. The sequenced material came from memory T cells sorted from blood. The clonotype originates from a woman aged 45-60 years in good health. This chain joins TRBV5-5 and TRBJ1-5; no clear D gene. CDR3 in DNA: TGTGCCAGCAGCTTGGAGTCATCAAATCAGCCCCAGCATTTT. This gives the protein CASSLESSNQPQHF.